This TCR beta chain was sequenced in a study of T cells after posttransplantation cyclophosphamide. This clone was counted between two and nine times. Its cognate antigen is unknown. Study-wide points: Tissue-infiltrating T cells from skin or gut overlapped little with blood T cells.

TCRdb's copy holds only in-frame clones and misses some; the assay was immunoSEQ multiplex PCR. The sample lists more than 20,000 clones, around 89% occurring once. Control samples came 1 year after myeloablative marrow transplants with methotrexate plus calcineurin inhibitor. The input for sequencing was PBMCs, taken 350 to 400 days after allogeneic stem cell transplant with calcineurin inhibitor and methotrexate. The receptor was isolated from a female patient aged 30-39 years who received an allogeneic stem cell transplant from an unrelated donor, was CMV-positive, and had acute and chronic GVHD. Some T cells may be graft donor cells.

The CDR3 DNA sequence: TGTGCCAGCAGGCCCAAAGGGACAGGGAAAAATGAAAAACTGTTTTTT. Amino acid sequence: CASRPKGTGKNEKLFF. This chain links TRBV11-2 with TRBJ1-4; 9 bases agree with TRBD1. This CDR3 has 16 amino acids. With 6 bases clipped from V and 5 bases from J, the junction kept 10 bases outside the gene matches. Germline V gene lookup returns CDR1 SGHAT and CDR2 FQNNGV.